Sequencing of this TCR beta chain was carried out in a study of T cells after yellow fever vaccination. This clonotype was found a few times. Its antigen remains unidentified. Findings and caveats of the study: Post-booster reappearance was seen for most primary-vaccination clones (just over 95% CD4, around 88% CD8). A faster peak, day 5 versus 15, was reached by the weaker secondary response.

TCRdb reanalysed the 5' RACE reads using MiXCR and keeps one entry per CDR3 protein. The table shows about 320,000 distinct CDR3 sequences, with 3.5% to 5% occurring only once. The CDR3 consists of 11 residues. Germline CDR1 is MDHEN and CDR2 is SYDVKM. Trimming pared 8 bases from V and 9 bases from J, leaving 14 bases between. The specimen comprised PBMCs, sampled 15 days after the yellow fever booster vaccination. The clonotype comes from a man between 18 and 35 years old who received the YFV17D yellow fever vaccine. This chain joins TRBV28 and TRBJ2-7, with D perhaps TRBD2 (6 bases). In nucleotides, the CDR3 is TGTGCCAGCCTCAACGGAGGGGTGCAGTACGTC. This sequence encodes CASLNGGVQYV.